This TCR beta chain was documented in a study of cytotoxic CD8 clonotypes in ibrutinib-treated CLL. Study-wide context: Outcomes included around 24 partial and 2 complete responses; after median approximately six years, around 15 stayed remitted and some 12 progressed.

Sequencing used immunoSEQ multiplex PCR; TCRdb keeps in-frame clones, though not all of them. The sample has some 58,000 clones, roughly 71% seen once. Germline loops: CDR1 GTSNPN, CDR2 SVGIG (reference sequence). V was pared by 4 bases and J by 7 bases, with 9 bases of the junction left unmatched. The CDR3 contains 13 residues. The gene calls are TRBV30 and TRBJ1-1; 7 nucleotides align to TRBD1. Sequenced material: PBMCs, taken after 12 months of ibrutinib treatment. The TCR comes from a human donor with chronic lymphocytic leukemia. CDR3 sequence: CAWTLRQGSEAFF. CDR3 bases: TGTGCCTGGACTCTCAGACAGGGTAGTGAAGCTTTCTTT.